The 22 T cell receptor beta chains listed next were all sequenced from one sample in a study of shared clonotypes between healthy human individuals. Some clones are missing from TCRdb's copy, which holds only in-frame ones; the method was immunoSEQ multiplex PCR. The repertoire has over 2 million clones, roughly 95% of them found once; the top ten carry about 1.1%. Naive CD8 cells comprised CD45RO-negative, CCR7-positively selected cells, excluding terminally differentiated effector memory CD45RA+ cells. The sample comprised naive CD8+ T cells sorted from blood. The receptors here all came from a man between 18 and 29 years old in good health.

The chain employs TRBV7-6 and TRBJ2-7; D perhaps matches TRBD2 (5 bases). V was shortened by 5 bases and J by 0 bases, with 17 bases between the two germline ends. Per germline, CDR1 SGHVS and CDR2 FNYEAQ. CDR3 length: 16 amino acids. Here the CDR3 reads CASSARERGSSYEQYF. The DNA for the CDR3 is TGTGCCAGCAGCGCTCGTGAGAGAGGGAGCTCCTACGAGCAGTACTTC.

This chain's CDR3 is CASMGDQLYEQYF. As DNA, the CDR3 is TGTGCCAGCATGGGGGACCAACTCTACGAGCAGTACTTC. The V and J genes are TRBV11-2 and TRBJ2-7, with D perhaps matching TRBD1 or TRBD2 (5 bases each). The CDR3 is 13 residues long. Germline CDR1 reads SGHAT; CDR2 reads FQNNGV. The V gene lost 7 bases and the J gene lost 3 bases, with 13 bases spanning the gap.

V usage is TRBV4-3 and J usage is TRBJ2-7; D gene uncertain. Trimming stripped 0 bases from V and 0 bases from J, with 12 bases between. The CDR3 is 16 residues long. CDR1 is LGHNA and CDR2 is YSLEER in the germline V gene. DNA of the CDR3: TGCGCCAGCAGCCAAGATATAGGTTGGGGCTCCTACGAGCAGTACTTC. It translates to CASSQDIGWGSYEQYF.

This sequence joins TRBV7-8 and TRBJ2-1; D may be TRBD1 (5 bases). The ends were cut back, 7 bases at V and 4 bases at J, with 11 bases in the middle. Germline V gives CDR1 SGHVS, CDR2 FQNEAQ. There are 13 residues in the CDR3. The CDR3 DNA reads TGTGCCAGCACCCAGACAGCTTACAATGAGCAGTTCTTC. It specifies CASTQTAYNEQFF. The variable domain in full, with the rest retrieved from reference TRBV7-8 and TRBJ2-1, is GAGVSQSPRYKVAKRGQDVALRCDPISGHVSLFWYQQALGQGPEFLTYFQNEAQLDKSGLPSDRFFAERPEGSVSTLKIQRTQQEDSAVYLCASTQTAYNEQFFGPGTRLTVL.

The chain joins TRBV30 to TRBJ2-7; the D call may be TRBD1 or TRBD2 (5 bases each). This CDR3 is 13 amino acids long. CDR1 is GTSNPN, CDR2 SVGIG, per germline (reference sequence). V was shortened by 3 bases and J by 5 bases, with 14 bases between the two germline ends. CDR3 nucleotides: TGTGCCTGGAGCTTAGGGACCCCCGACGAGCAGTACTTC. Amino acids: CAWSLGTPDEQYF.

The chain has TRBV4-3 and TRBJ1-2; D unresolved. This CDR3 has 13 amino acids. V lost 0 bases and J 5 bases, leaving 7 bases between the germline ends. The germline CDR1 and CDR2 sequences are LGHNA and YSLEER. This CDR3 reads CASSQDRMYGYTF. CDR3 sequence (DNA): TGCGCCAGCAGCCAAGATCGGATGTATGGCTACACCTTC.

The genes are TRBV7-9 and TRBJ2-5; D unresolved. The CDR3 is 13 residues long. Germline lookup yields CDR1 SEHNR and CDR2 FQNEAQ (reference sequence). V was trimmed by 3 bases and J by 5 bases, leaving 10 bases between them. Here the CDR3 reads CASSFIAAETQYF. As DNA, the CDR3 is TGTGCCAGCAGCTTCATCGCTGCTGAGACCCAGTACTTC.

This chain connects TRBV30 to TRBJ1-1, with TRBD1 matching 7 bases. This CDR3 region has 18 residues. J gave up 0 bases and V 4 bases, and 17 bases lay outside the gene matches. Germline V gives CDR1 GTSNPN, CDR2 SVGIG (reference sequence). This chain's CDR3 is CAWNVRAEGAFMNTEAFF. Here the CDR3 DNA reads TGTGCCTGGAATGTAAGAGCGGAGGGGGCATTCATGAACACTGAAGCTTTCTTT.

The gene calls are TRBV7-9 and TRBJ2-7; 7 bases are shared with TRBD1. V gave up 0 bases and J gave up 1 base; unmatched junction bases: 9. Germline V CDR1 and CDR2: SEHNR, FQNEAQ (reference sequence). The CDR3 consists of 17 residues. The CDR3 loop reads CASSLAGGEEVSYEQYF. CDR3 in DNA: TGTGCCAGCAGCTTAGCAGGGGGCGAGGAGGTTTCCTACGAGCAGTACTTC.

This chain joins TRBV27 and TRBJ2-7, with 7 positions matching TRBD2. This CDR3 spans 14 amino acids. V lost 3 bases and J lost 2; bases outside the gene matches: 4. The germline CDR1 and CDR2 sequences are MNHEY and SMNVEV (reference sequence). In DNA form, the CDR3 reads TGTGCCAGCAGTTTCGGGAGGTCGGCCTACGAGCAGTACTTC. It codes for CASSFGRSAYEQYF.

This sequence joins TRBV13 and TRBJ2-7, with 7 bases that match TRBD1. J gave up 1 base and V 5 bases, and 2 bases lay outside the gene matches. The CDR3 sequence is 13 residues long. The germline V gene encodes CDR1 PRHDT and CDR2 FYEKMQ (reference sequence). In DNA, the CDR3 is TGTGCCAGCAGCGTGGACAGGTCCTACGAGCAGTACTTC. Protein sequence: CASSVDRSYEQYF.

V usage is TRBV28 and J usage is TRBJ1-2, with 7 bases lining up with TRBD1. The CDR3 runs 16 residues. J lost 2 bases, V lost 2 bases, and 8 bases had no gene match. Germline CDR1 MDHEN, CDR2 SYDVKM. CDR3 residues: CASSLPRDSQNYGYTF. DNA for the CDR3: TGTGCCAGCAGTTTACCCCGGGACAGCCAGAACTATGGCTACACCTTC.

This chain joins TRBV15 and TRBJ2-1; no reliable D call. The V end was cut by 4 bases, the J end by 3 bases, with 4 bases between. This CDR3 contains 12 residues. CDR1 and CDR2 from the germline V gene are LNHNV and YYDKDF (reference sequence). CDR3 coding DNA: TGTGCCACCAGCACCTTCTACAATGAGCAGTTCTTC. Protein: CATSTFYNEQFF.

This sequence joins TRBV4-1 and TRBJ2-2; 11 positions match TRBD2. The CDR3 totals 17 residues. V was clipped by 4 bases and J by 1 base; unmatched bases: 5. Germline lookup yields CDR1 MGHRA and CDR2 YSYEKL. CDR3 residues: CASSPPGLAGNTGELFF. In DNA, the CDR3 is TGCGCCAGCAGCCCACCCGGACTAGCGGGGAACACCGGGGAGCTGTTTTTT.

The rearrangement joins TRBV15 to TRBJ1-1; D call uncertain. The CDR3 is 17 amino acids. V shed 2 bases and J shed 4 bases, with 20 bases lying between them. Germline CDR1 and CDR2: LNHNV and YYDKDF (reference sequence). This CDR3 is CATSRPSGIGEGTEAFF. CDR3 DNA: TGTGCCACCAGCAGACCCTCGGGTATTGGCGAAGGCACTGAAGCTTTCTTT.

The rearrangement joins TRBV18 to TRBJ2-7; tentatively, D is TRBD2 (5 bases). The CDR3 runs 14 residues. The ends were cut back, 4 bases at V and 5 bases at J, with 15 bases in the middle. Per germline, CDR1 KGHSH and CDR2 LQKENI. The CDR3 spells CASSHTDRRDEQYF. Written as DNA, the CDR3 is TGTGCCAGCTCACATACAGATCGGCGGGACGAGCAGTACTTC.

This clone was detected only a few times. This chain connects TRBV19 to TRBJ1-5; 7 positions agree with TRBD1. The ends lost 6 bases at V and 7 bases at J; junction bases unmatched: 9. The germline V gene has CDR1 LNHDA and CDR2 SQIVND (reference sequence). The CDR3 spans 14 residues. Here the CDR3 reads CASSHDRANQPQHF. The CDR3 nucleotides are TGTGCCAGTAGCCATGACAGGGCAAACCAGCCCCAGCATTTT.

Here the CDR3 DNA reads TGTGCCAGCAGTTTTGCGGGACTAGCATATCAAGAGACCCAGTACTTC. This sequence encodes CASSFAGLAYQETQYF. This chain connects TRBV6-5 to TRBJ2-5, with 9 bases lining up with TRBD2. Trimming took 4 bases from V and 2 from J; bases not matched to a gene: 8. The V gene's germline CDR1 is MNHEY and CDR2 SVGAGI. This CDR3 region has 16 residues.

Turning to this clone: Other DNA sequences within the sample encode an identical CDR3. V and J are TRBV30 and TRBJ1-1, with a possible D match to TRBD1 (5 bases). Trimming removed 0 bases at V and 4 bases at J, with 6 bases between. This CDR3 spans 12 amino acids. The V gene's germline CDR1 is GTSNPN and CDR2 SVGIG (reference sequence). CDR3 sequence reads: CAWSVGGTEAFF. The CDR3 coding sequence is TGTGCCTGGAGTGTGGGGGGCACTGAAGCTTTCTTT.

The chain employs TRBV11-1 and TRBJ2-1, with D possibly being TRBD2 (6 bases). Germline V gene data show CDR1 as SGHAT and CDR2 as FQDESV (reference sequence). V was clipped by 1 base and J by 5 bases, with 9 bases between them. The CDR3 sequence is 14 residues long. The CDR3 DNA is TGTGCCAGCAGCTTAGATGGAGGGCACAATGAGCAGTTCTTC. Protein product: CASSLDGGHNEQFF. The complete variable domain, with remaining parts taken from reference TRBV11-1 and TRBJ2-1, reads EAEVAQSPRYKITEKSQAVAFWCDPISGHATLYWYRQILGQGPELLVQFQDESVVDDSQLPKDRFSAERLKGVDSTLKIQPAELGDSAMYLCASSLDGGHNEQFFGPGTRLTVL.

The J gene is TRBJ1-5, the V gene TRBV30; a weak D match, TRBD1 (6 bases). Germline CDR1 reads GTSNPN; CDR2 reads SVGIG (reference sequence). Trimming removed 4 bases at V and 1 base at J, with 14 bases between. CDR3 length: 15 amino acids. CDR3 in amino acids: CAWTLGGNSNQPQHF. The CDR3 coding sequence is TGTGCCTGGACTTTAGGGGGTAACAGCAATCAGCCCCAGCATTTT.

The chain is built from TRBV4-3 and TRBJ2-6; D remains unclear. The V and J ends lost 1 base and 6 bases respectively, with 16 bases between them. The CDR3 length is 17 residues. Germline V gives CDR1 LGHNA, CDR2 YSLEER. Written as DNA, the CDR3 is TGCGCCAGCAGCCAAGCGGCAGACCTGAATGCGGCCAACGTCCTGACTTTC. Its translation: CASSQAADLNAANVLTF.